These T cell receptor beta chains were read from a single sample in a study of blood T cell repertoires in COVID-19. Clones were sequenced by immunoSEQ multiplex PCR, and TCRdb holds only the in-frame ones, with some missing. The sample lists over 200,000 clones, approximately 90% seen once, with under 10% in the top ten. Sequencing was done on a sample of PBMCs or T cells enriched from blood (not recorded which). Receptors originate from a man aged 40-50 years who had recovered from COVID-19. Each CDR3 is given with its conserved first and last residue. Each record gives: CDR3 protein, V gene, J gene.

cdr3_aa: CASSLWDRGTSYEQYF
v_call: TRBV3-1/TRBV3-2
j_call: TRBJ2-7

cdr3_aa: CASSLRTGEVTDTQYF
v_call: TRBV5-1
j_call: TRBJ2-3

cdr3_aa: CASRSGGGESRGYTF
v_call: TRBV6-5
j_call: TRBJ1-2

cdr3_aa: CASSGTGFSNEQFF
v_call: TRBV19
j_call: TRBJ2-1

cdr3_aa: CASDNRWGYDGYTF
v_call: TRBV10-1
j_call: TRBJ1-2

cdr3_aa: CASSPTGGHYEQYF
v_call: TRBV18
j_call: TRBJ2-7

cdr3_aa: CASSPGTSRNNEQFF
v_call: TRBV5-4
j_call: TRBJ2-1

cdr3_aa: CASSLVRTGGSYEQYF
v_call: TRBV7-8
j_call: TRBJ2-7

cdr3_aa: CASSHGDNQNTEAFF
v_call: TRBV6-5
j_call: TRBJ1-1

cdr3_aa: CASSIRQGVSSPLHF
v_call: TRBV7-9
j_call: TRBJ1-6

cdr3_aa: CASSLLGQRGLSNQPQHF
v_call: TRBV28
j_call: TRBJ1-5

cdr3_aa: CASSSRDGTGNTEAFF
v_call: TRBV27
j_call: TRBJ1-1

cdr3_aa: CASSLVIPGLAGDEQFF
v_call: TRBV5-1
j_call: TRBJ2-1

cdr3_aa: CASSLFDSITYNEQFF
v_call: TRBV7-6
j_call: TRBJ2-1

cdr3_aa: CASSLDRKGPLHF
v_call: TRBV5-4
j_call: TRBJ1-6

cdr3_aa: CASRRRGPTGPFSGGNQPQHF
v_call: TRBV19
j_call: TRBJ1-5

cdr3_aa: CASSQDLASGSNEQFF
v_call: TRBV4-3
j_call: TRBJ2-1

cdr3_aa: CASSIEGRQFANTGELFF
v_call: TRBV19
j_call: TRBJ2-2

cdr3_aa: CASSLNRETGNTIYF
v_call: TRBV27
j_call: TRBJ1-3

cdr3_aa: CASSRGNGYTF
v_call: TRBV6-5
j_call: TRBJ1-2

cdr3_aa: CATSRAQGRGNQPQHF
v_call: TRBV15
j_call: TRBJ1-5

cdr3_aa: CASSARQGNGYTF
v_call: TRBV19
j_call: TRBJ1-2

cdr3_aa: CASSLGSSYNEQFF
v_call: TRBV28
j_call: TRBJ2-1

cdr3_aa: CASSQATSTGDLYF
v_call: TRBV4-1
j_call: TRBJ2-7

cdr3_aa: CASSLAGGMETQYF
v_call: TRBV7-2
j_call: TRBJ2-5

cdr3_aa: CASSESRSNSPGNTEAFF
v_call: TRBV10-1
j_call: TRBJ1-1

cdr3_aa: CASSTLETGLSSYNSPLHF
v_call: TRBV28
j_call: TRBJ1-6

cdr3_aa: CASSLSFRGQETQYF
v_call: TRBV11-3
j_call: TRBJ2-5

cdr3_aa: CASGGGTGDVEQYF
v_call: TRBV2
j_call: TRBJ2-7

cdr3_aa: CASSLASGSTYEQYF
v_call: TRBV2
j_call: TRBJ2-7

cdr3_aa: CASSLVLTGQETQYF
v_call: TRBV5-1
j_call: TRBJ2-5

cdr3_aa: CASSVEWGGGDEQYF
v_call: TRBV9
j_call: TRBJ2-7

cdr3_aa: CASRELDGEAFF
v_call: TRBV28
j_call: TRBJ1-1

cdr3_aa: CASSRTGTSKYEQYF
v_call: TRBV14
j_call: TRBJ2-7

cdr3_aa: CASSLAGWETQYF
v_call: TRBV12-3/TRBV12-4
j_call: TRBJ2-5

cdr3_aa: CASSAGIYGYTF
v_call: TRBV2
j_call: TRBJ1-2

cdr3_aa: CASSQGTSGGTQYF
v_call: TRBV13
j_call: TRBJ2-5

cdr3_aa: CAISGTGPAETQYF
v_call: TRBV10-3
j_call: TRBJ2-5

cdr3_aa: CASSLLAGGETQYF
v_call: TRBV7-9
j_call: TRBJ2-5

cdr3_aa: CASSGGTENTEAFF
v_call: TRBV5-4
j_call: TRBJ1-1

cdr3_aa: CSVERSDTYTQYF
v_call: TRBV29-1
j_call: TRBJ2-3

cdr3_aa: CASSQHGSKANEQFF
v_call: TRBV3-1/TRBV3-2
j_call: TRBJ2-1

cdr3_aa: CASSERAGEQYF
v_call: TRBV9
j_call: TRBJ2-7

cdr3_aa: CSVRDTGSGANVLTF
v_call: TRBV29-1
j_call: TRBJ2-6

cdr3_aa: CASSLSATNEKLFF
v_call: TRBV19
j_call: TRBJ1-4

cdr3_aa: CASSLLLDRASEQYF
v_call: TRBV5-1
j_call: TRBJ2-7

cdr3_aa: CASSLGQLNTEAFF
v_call: TRBV7-2
j_call: TRBJ1-1

cdr3_aa: CASSGVAGGTYEQYF
v_call: TRBV7-6
j_call: TRBJ2-7

cdr3_aa: CASSRGGGLRETQYF
v_call: TRBV7-8
j_call: TRBJ2-5

cdr3_aa: CASSLALLAGTLHDTQYF
v_call: TRBV11-1
j_call: TRBJ2-3